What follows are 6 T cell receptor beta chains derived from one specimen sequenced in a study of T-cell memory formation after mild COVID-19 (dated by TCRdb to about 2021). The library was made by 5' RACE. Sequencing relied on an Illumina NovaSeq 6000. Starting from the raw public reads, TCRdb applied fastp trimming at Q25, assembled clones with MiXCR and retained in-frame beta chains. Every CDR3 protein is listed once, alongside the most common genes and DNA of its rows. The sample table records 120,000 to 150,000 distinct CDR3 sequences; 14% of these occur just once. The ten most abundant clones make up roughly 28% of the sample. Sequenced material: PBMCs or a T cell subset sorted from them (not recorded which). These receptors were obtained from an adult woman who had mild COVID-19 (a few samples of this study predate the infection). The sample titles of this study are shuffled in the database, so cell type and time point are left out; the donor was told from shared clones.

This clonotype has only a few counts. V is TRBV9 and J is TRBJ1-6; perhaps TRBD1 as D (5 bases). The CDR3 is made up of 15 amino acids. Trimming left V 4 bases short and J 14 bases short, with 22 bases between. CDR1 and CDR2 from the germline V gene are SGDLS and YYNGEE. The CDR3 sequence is CASSPSGGTVLALHF. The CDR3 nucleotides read TGTGCCAGCAGCCCCTCGGGGGGTACGGTTCTAGCCCTCCACTTT.

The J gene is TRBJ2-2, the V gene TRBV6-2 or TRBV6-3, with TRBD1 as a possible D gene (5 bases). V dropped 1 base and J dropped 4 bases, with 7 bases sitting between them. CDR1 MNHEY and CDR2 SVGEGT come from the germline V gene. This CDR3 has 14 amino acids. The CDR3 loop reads CASSYFDSTGELFF. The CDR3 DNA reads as TGTGCCAGCAGTTACTTCGACAGCACCGGGGAGCTGTTTTTT.

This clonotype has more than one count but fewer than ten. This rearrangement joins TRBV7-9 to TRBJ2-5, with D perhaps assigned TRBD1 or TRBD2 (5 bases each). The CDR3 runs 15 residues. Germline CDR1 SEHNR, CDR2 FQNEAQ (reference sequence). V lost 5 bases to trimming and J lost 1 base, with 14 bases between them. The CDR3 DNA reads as TGTGCCAGCAGCCCCTCCGTGGGGACCCAAGAGACCCAGTACTTC. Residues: CASSPSVGTQETQYF.

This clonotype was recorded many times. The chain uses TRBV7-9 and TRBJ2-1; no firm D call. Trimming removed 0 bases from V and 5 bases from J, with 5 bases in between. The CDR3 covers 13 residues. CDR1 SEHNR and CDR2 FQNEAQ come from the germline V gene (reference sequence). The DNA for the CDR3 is TGTGCCAGCAGCTTAGCCGCCAACAATGAGCAGTTCTTC. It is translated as CASSLAANNEQFF.

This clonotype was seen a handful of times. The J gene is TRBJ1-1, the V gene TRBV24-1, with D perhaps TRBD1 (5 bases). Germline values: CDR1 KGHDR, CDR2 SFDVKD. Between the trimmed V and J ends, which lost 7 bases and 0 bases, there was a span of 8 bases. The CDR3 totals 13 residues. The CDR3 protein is CATRQGVNTEAFF. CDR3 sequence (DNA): TGTGCCACCAGACAAGGGGTGAACACTGAAGCTTTCTTT.

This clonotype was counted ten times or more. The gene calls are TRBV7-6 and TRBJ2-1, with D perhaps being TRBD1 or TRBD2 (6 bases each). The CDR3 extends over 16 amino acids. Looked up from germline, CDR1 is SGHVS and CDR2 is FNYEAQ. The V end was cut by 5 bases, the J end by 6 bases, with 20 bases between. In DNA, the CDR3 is TGTGCCAGCAGCCTCACCACTAGGAGGGGGTTCAATGAGCAGTTCTTC. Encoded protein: CASSLTTRRGFNEQFF.